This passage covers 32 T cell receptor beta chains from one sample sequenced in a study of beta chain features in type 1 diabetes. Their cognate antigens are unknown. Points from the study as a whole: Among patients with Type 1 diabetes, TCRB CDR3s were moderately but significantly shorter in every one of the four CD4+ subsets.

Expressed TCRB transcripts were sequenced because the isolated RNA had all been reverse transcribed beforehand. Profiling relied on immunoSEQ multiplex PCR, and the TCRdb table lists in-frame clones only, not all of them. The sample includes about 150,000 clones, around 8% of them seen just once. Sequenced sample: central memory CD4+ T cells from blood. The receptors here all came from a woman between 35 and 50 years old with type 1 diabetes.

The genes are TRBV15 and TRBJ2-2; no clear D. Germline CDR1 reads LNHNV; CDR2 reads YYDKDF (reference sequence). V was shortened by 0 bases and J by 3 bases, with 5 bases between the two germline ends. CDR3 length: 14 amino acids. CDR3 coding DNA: TGTGCCACCAGCAGAGACACAGACACCGGGGAGCTGTTTTTT. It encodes CATSRDTDTGELFF.

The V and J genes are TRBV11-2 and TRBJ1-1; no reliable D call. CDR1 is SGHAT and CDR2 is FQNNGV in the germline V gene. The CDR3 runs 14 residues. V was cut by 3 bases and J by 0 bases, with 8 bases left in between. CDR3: CASSFGFLNTEAFF. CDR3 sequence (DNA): TGTGCCAGCAGCTTCGGGTTCTTGAACACTGAAGCTTTCTTT.

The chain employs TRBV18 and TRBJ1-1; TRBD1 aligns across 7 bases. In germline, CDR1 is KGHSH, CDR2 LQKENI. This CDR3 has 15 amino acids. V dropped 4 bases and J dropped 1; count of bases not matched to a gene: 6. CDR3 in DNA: TGTGCCAGCTCACTGGGGACAGTGGAGAACACTGAAGCTTTCTTT. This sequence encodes CASSLGTVENTEAFF.

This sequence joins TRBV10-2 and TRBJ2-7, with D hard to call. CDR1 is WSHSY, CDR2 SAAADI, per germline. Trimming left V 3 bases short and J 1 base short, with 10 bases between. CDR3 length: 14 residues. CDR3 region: CASSDNRFSYEQYF. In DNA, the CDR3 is TGCGCCAGCAGTGATAACCGGTTTTCCTACGAGCAGTACTTC.

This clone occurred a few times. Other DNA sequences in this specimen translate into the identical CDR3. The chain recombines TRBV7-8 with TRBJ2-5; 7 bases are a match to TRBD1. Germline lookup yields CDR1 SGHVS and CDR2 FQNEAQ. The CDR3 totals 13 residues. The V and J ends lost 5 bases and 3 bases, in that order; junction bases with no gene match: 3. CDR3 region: CASSRDREETQYF. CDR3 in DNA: TGTGCCAGCAGCAGAGACAGGGAAGAGACCCAGTACTTC. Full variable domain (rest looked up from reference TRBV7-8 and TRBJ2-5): GAGVSQSPRYKVAKRGQDVALRCDPISGHVSLFWYQQALGQGPEFLTYFQNEAQLDKSGLPSDRFFAERPEGSVSTLKIQRTQQEDSAVYLCASSRDREETQYFGPGTRLLVL.

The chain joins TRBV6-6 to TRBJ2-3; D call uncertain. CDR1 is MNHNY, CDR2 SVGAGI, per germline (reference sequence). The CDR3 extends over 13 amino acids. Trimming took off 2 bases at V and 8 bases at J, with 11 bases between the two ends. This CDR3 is CASSYDTDGTQYF. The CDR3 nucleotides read TGTGCCAGCAGTTACGACACCGACGGTACGCAGTATTTT.

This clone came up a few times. CDR3 in DNA: TGTGCCAGCACTTTGGACAGGAACTCTGGAAACACCATATATTTT. Protein sequence: CASTLDRNSGNTIYF. The chain joins TRBV7-2 to TRBJ1-3; 7 nucleotides line up with TRBD1. The germline V gene encodes CDR1 SGHTA and CDR2 FQGNSA. The CDR3 runs to 15 residues. V gave up 7 bases and J gave up 0 bases; unmatched junction bases: 6. The full variable domain, in which reference TRBV7-2 and TRBJ1-3 provide the parts outside the CDR3, is GAGVSQSPSNKVTEKGKDVELRCDPISGHTALYWYRQSLGQGLEFLIYFQGNSAPDKSGLPSDRFSAERTGGSVSTLTIQRTQQEDSAVYLCASTLDRNSGNTIYFGEGSWLTVV.

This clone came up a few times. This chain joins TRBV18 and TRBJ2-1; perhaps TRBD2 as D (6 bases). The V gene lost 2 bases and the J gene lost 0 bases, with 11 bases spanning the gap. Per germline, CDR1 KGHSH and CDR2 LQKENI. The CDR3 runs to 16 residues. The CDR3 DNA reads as TGTGCCAGCTCACCAGGGGTGGGGGGCTCCTACAATGAGCAGTTCTTC. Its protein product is CASSPGVGGSYNEQFF.

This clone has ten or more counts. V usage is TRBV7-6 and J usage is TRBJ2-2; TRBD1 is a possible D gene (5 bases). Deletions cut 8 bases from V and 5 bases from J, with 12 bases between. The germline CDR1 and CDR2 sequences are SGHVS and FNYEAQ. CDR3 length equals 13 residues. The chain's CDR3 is CASQGTSTGELFF. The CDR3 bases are TGTGCCAGCCAGGGAACCTCTACCGGGGAGCTGTTTTTT. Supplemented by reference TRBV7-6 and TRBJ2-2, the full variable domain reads GAGVSQSPRYKVTKRGQDVALRCDPISGHVSLYWYRQALGQGPEFLTYFNYEAQQDKSGLPNDRFSAERPEGSISTLTIQRTEQRDSAMYRCASQGTSTGELFFGEGSRLTVL.

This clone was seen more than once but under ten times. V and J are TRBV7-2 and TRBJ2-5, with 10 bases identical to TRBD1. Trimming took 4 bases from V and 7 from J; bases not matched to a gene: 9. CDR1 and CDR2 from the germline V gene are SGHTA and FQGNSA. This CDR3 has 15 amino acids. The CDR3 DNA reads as TGTGCCAGCAGCTCGCTTCGACAGGGGGCAGGGACCCAGTACTTC. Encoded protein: CASSSLRQGAGTQYF.

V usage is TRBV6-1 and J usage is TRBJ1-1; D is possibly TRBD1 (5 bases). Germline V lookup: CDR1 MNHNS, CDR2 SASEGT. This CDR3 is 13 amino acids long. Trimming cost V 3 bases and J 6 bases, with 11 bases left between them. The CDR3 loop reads CASSDWTGAEAFF. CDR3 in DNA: TGTGCCAGCAGTGATTGGACGGGGGCTGAAGCTTTCTTT.

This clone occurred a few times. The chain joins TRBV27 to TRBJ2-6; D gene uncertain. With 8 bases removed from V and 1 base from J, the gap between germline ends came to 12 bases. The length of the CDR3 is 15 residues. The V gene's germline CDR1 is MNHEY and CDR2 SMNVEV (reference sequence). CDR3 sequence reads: CASGDHGSGANVLTF. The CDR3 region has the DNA TGTGCCAGCGGAGACCATGGATCTGGGGCCAACGTCCTGACTTTC.

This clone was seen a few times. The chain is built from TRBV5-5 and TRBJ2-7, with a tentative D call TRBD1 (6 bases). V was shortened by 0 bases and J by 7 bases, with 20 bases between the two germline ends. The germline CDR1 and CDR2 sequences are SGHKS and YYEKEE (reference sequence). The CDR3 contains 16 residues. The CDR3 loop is CASSLAVGQGRGEQYF. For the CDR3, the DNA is TGTGCCAGCAGCTTGGCGGTGGGGCAGGGGCGAGGAGAGCAGTACTTC. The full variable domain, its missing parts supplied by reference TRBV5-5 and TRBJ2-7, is DAGVTQSPTHLIKTRGQQVTLRCSPISGHKSVSWYQQVLGQGPQFIFQYYEKEERGRGNFPDRFSARQFPNYSSELNVNALLLGDSALYLCASSLAVGQGRGEQYFGPGTRLTVT.

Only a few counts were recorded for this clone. CDR3 region: CASILSGGLANEQFF. Here the CDR3 DNA reads TGTGCCAGCATTCTTAGCGGGGGGCTCGCAAATGAGCAGTTCTTC. V usage is TRBV28 and J usage is TRBJ2-1; 10 bases fit TRBD2. This CDR3 comprises 15 residues. J gave up 7 bases and V 7 bases, and 10 bases lay outside the gene matches. Per germline, CDR1 MDHEN and CDR2 SYDVKM.

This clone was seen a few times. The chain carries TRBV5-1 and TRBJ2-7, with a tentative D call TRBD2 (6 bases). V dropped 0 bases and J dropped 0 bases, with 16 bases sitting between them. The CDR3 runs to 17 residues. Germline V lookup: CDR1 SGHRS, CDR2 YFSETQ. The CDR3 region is CASSLEGRDGSSYEQYF. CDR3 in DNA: TGCGCCAGCAGCTTGGAGGGGCGGGACGGAAGCTCCTACGAGCAGTACTTC.

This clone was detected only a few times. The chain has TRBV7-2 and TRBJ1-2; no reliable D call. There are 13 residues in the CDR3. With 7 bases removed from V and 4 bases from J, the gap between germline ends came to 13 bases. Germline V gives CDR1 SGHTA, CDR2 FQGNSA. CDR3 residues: CASKLAATYGYTF. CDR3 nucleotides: TGTGCCAGCAAGTTGGCGGCGACCTATGGCTACACCTTC.

The chain's CDR3 is CASSLDRGSHEQYF. In DNA form, the CDR3 reads TGTGCCAGCAGCTTGGACAGGGGGTCTCACGAGCAGTACTTC. V and J are TRBV7-3 and TRBJ2-7; TRBD1 matches 10 bases. Per the germline V gene, CDR1 is SGHTA and CDR2 is FQGTGA. CDR3 length equals 14 residues. Trimming took 3 bases from V and 5 from J; bases not matched to a gene: 4.

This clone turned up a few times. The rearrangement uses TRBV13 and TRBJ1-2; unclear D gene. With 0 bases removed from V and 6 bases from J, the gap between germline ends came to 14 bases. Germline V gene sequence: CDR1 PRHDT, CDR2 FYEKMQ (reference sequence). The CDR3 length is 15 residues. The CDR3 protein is CASSLGEGRRHGYTF. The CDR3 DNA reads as TGTGCCAGCAGCTTAGGCGAAGGAAGGAGGCATGGCTACACCTTC.

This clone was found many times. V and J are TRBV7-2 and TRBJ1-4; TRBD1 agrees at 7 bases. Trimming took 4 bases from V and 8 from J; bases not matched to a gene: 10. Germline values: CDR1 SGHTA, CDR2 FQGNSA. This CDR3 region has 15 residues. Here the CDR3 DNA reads TGTGCCAGCAGCTCAGCGACAGGGAGGAGCGAAAAACTGTTTTTT. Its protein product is CASSSATGRSEKLFF.

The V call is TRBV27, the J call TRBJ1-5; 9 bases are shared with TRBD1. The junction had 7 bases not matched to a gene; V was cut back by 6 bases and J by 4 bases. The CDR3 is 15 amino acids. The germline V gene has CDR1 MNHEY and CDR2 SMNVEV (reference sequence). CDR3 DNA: TGTGCCAGCAGGAACCGGGACAGGGCGAATCAGCCCCAGCATTTT. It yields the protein CASRNRDRANQPQHF.

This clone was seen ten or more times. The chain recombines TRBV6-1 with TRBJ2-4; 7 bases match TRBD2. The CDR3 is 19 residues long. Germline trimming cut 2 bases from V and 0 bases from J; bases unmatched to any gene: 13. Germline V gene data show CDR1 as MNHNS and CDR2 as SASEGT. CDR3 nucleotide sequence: TGTGCCAGCAGTGAAAGCGGCGGGAGCGACGGTAGAGCCAAAAACATTCAGTACTTC. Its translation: CASSESGGSDGRAKNIQYF.

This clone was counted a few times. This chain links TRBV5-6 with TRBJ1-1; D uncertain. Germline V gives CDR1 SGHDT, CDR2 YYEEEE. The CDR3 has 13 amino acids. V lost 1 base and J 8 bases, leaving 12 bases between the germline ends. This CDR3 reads CASSLTSSLEAFF. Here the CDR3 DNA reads TGTGCCAGCAGCTTGACGTCCTCACTAGAAGCTTTCTTT.

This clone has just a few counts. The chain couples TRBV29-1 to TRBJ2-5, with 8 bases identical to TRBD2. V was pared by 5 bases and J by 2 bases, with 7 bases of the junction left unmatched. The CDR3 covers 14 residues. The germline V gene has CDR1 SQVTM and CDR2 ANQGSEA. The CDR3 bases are TGCAGCGTTTGCTTAGCGGGGAGACAAGAGACCCAGTACTTC. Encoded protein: CSVCLAGRQETQYF.

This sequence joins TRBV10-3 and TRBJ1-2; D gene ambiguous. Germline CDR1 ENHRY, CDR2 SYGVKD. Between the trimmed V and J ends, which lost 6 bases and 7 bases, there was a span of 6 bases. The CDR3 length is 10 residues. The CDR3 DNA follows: TGTGCCATCAGGGCTAGTGGCTACACCTTC. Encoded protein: CAIRASGYTF.

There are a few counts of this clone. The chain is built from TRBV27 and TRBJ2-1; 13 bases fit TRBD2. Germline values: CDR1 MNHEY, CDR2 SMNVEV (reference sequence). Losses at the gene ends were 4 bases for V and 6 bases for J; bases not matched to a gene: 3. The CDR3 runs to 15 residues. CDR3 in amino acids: CASSSWTSGSNEQFF. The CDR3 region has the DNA TGTGCCAGCAGTTCGTGGACTAGCGGGAGCAATGAGCAGTTCTTC.

The CDR3 DNA is TGTGCCAGCAGCATAAACACAGATACGCAGTATTTT. This translates into CASSINTDTQYF. The chain uses TRBV9 and TRBJ2-3; D unclear. Germline V gene lookup returns CDR1 SGDLS and CDR2 YYNGEE. Trimming shortened V by 4 bases and J by 2 bases, and 5 bases separated the two germline ends. The CDR3 totals 12 residues.

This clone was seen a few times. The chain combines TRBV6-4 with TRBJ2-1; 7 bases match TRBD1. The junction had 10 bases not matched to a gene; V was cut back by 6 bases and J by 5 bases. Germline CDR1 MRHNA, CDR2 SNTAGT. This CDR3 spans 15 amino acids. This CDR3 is CASRTTGASDNEQFF. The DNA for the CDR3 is TGTGCCAGCAGGACTACAGGGGCGAGTGACAATGAGCAGTTCTTC.

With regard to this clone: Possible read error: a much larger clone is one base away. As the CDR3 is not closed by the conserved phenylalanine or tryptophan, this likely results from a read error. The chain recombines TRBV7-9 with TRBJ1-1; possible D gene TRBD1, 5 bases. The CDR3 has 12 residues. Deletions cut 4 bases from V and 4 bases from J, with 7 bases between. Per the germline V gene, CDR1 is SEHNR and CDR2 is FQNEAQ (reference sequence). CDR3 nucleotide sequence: TGTGCCAGCAGCTCCACAGGCACTGAAGCTTTCTCT. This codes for CASSSTGTEAFS.

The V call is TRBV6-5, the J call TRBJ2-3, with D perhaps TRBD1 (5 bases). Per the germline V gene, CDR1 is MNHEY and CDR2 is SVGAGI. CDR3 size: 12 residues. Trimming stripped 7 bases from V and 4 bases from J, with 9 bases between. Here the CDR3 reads CASTWGADTQYF. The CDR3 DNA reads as TGTGCCAGCACCTGGGGCGCAGATACGCAGTATTTT.

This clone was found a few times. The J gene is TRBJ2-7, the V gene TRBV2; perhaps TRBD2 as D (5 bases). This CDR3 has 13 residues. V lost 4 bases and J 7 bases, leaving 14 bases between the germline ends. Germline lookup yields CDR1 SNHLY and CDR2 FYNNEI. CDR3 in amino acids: CASSGNGPGEQYF. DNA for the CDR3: TGTGCCAGCAGTGGTAACGGGCCGGGAGAGCAGTACTTC.

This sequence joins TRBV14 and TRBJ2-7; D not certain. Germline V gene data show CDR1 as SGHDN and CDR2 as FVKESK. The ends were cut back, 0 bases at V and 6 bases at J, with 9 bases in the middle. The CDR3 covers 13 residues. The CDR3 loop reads CASSQDFFGEQYF. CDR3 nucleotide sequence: TGTGCCAGCAGCCAAGACTTTTTCGGCGAGCAGTACTTC.

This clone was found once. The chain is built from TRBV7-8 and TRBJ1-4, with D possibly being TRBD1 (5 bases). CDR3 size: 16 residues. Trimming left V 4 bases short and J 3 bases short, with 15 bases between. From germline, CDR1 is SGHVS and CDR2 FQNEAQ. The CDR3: CASSSQAGTANEKLFF. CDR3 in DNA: TGTGCCAGCAGCTCCCAAGCAGGGACTGCTAATGAAAAACTGTTTTTT.